This T cell receptor beta chain was identified in a study of T cell changes during pregnancy in multiple sclerosis. Clones were read by immunoSEQ multiplex PCR, and TCRdb kept only the in-frame ones, dropping some. In the table there are roughly 59,000 clones, approximately 93% of which are singletons. Germline lookup yields CDR1 SGHTA and CDR2 FQGNSA. The CDR3 spans 15 residues. With 0 bases removed from V and 2 bases from J, the gap between germline ends came to 11 bases. Sequencing used CD8+ T cells from peripheral blood mononuclear cells, obtained in the second trimester of pregnancy. The gene calls are TRBV7-2 and TRBJ2-7; D not certain. This clonotype originated in a female donor with multiple sclerosis, enrolled in a pregnancy study. The CDR3 here is CASSLAPRRPYEQYF. In DNA, the CDR3 is TGTGCCAGCAGCTTAGCGCCGCGGCGGCCCTACGAGCAGTACTTC.